This TCR beta chain was sequenced during a study of breast tumors, draining lymph nodes, adjacent tissues. Whole-study findings and limits: The data were judged consistent with most tumor T cells coming from lymph node and expanding in tumor. Compared with lymph nodes, tumors were less diverse; compared with nontumor tissue, more. Tumor T cell lymph node origin was a supported hypothesis, not proven.

TCRdb fed the multiplex PCR reads into MiXCR, producing one record per CDR3 protein. The data show 150,000 to 200,000 distinct CDR3 sequences, 31% seen once. In this sample, this clonotype turned up many times. Its antigen is not identified. Samples came from axillary lymph nodes draining the breast cancer. Sequencing used axillary lymph node tissue. The TCR was taken from a female donor with breast cancer. Some clones in this sample may be carry-over from other donors' samples.

CDR3 nucleotides: TGTGCCAGCAGGCACGACAGCACCGGGGAGCTGTTTTTT. Amino acids: CASRHDSTGELFF. J is TRBJ2-2 and V is TRBV6-6; D is perhaps TRBD1 (5 bases). Germline CDR1 MNHNY, CDR2 SVGAGI (reference sequence). The CDR3 totals 13 residues. V lost 6 bases and J lost 4, with 9 bases in between.